The 25 T cell receptor beta chains below come from one sample, sequenced in a study of T-cell memory formation after mild COVID-19. TCRdb called the 5' RACE reads again in MiXCR, with one record for every CDR3 protein. Altogether fewer than 300,000 distinct CDR3 sequences are present, over 15% being singletons, with the ten largest covering more than 20%. The sample consisted of PBMCs or a T cell subset sorted from them (not recorded which). Receptors originate from a man younger than 35 who had mild COVID-19 (a few samples of this study predate the infection). Cell type and time point are not known.

The chain recombines TRBV7-9 with TRBJ1-1; possible D gene TRBD1, 6 bases. The CDR3 totals 14 residues. From germline, CDR1 is SEHNR and CDR2 FQNEAQ (reference sequence). Trimming took off 6 bases at V and 3 bases at J, with 14 bases between the two ends. The CDR3 region has the DNA TGTGCCAGCAGTCCGAGGGGGGGGGACACTGAAGCTTTCTTT. This translates into CASSPRGGDTEAFF.

This chain uses TRBV7-7 with TRBJ2-2, with D perhaps matching TRBD2 (6 bases). CDR1 and CDR2 (germline): SSHAT, FNYEAQ (reference sequence). The CDR3 loop spans 11 amino acids. CDR3 amino acids: CASGGAAELFF. The CDR3 nucleotides read TGTGCTAGCGGAGGGGCGGCGGAGCTGTTTTTT.

This chain links TRBV18 with TRBJ1-5; D may be TRBD1 (6 bases). CDR1 and CDR2 (germline): KGHSH, LQKENI. This CDR3 spans 16 amino acids. V dropped 2 bases and J dropped 3 bases, with 14 bases sitting between them. This CDR3 is CASSPGGRGVNQPQHF. DNA for the CDR3: TGTGCCAGCTCACCAGGTGGCAGGGGAGTCAATCAGCCCCAGCATTTT.

The chain has TRBV6-2 or TRBV6-3 and TRBJ2-5; D gene unclear. CDR1 is MNHEY and CDR2 is SVGEGT in the germline V gene. There are 8 residues in the CDR3. CDR3 in amino acids: CGEKTQYF. In nucleotides, the CDR3 is TGTGGCGAAAAGACCCAGTACTTC.

This clonotype was observed at least ten times. The chain links TRBV5-1 to TRBJ2-7, with D unclear. Deletions cut 1 base from V and 0 bases from J, with 17 bases between. The CDR3 totals 17 residues. Germline lookup yields CDR1 SGHRS and CDR2 YFSETQ. CDR3 sequence: CASSLYGVGTGSYEQYF. The CDR3 bases are TGCGCCAGCAGCTTGTATGGGGTCGGTACGGGCTCCTACGAGCAGTACTTC.

This clonotype was counted a few times. The chain is built from TRBV7-2 and TRBJ2-5; 8 bases align to TRBD1. Germline V gene sequence: CDR1 SGHTA, CDR2 FQGNSA. Trimming took 5 bases from V and 2 from J; bases not matched to a gene: 4. The CDR3 contains 14 residues. CDR3: CASSNRGAQETQYF. CDR3 coding DNA: TGTGCCAGCAGCAACAGGGGGGCGCAAGAGACCCAGTACTTC.

In its sample, this clonotype was seen a few times. This rearrangement joins TRBV24-1 to TRBJ2-1; no clear D. CDR3 length equals 12 residues. Germline CDR1 KGHDR, CDR2 SFDVKD. V lost 3 bases and J 7 bases, leaving 6 bases between the germline ends. CDR3 bases: TGTGCCACCAGTGATCTTGGGAATGAGCAGTTCTTC. Amino acid sequence: CATSDLGNEQFF.

This clonotype turned up a few times. The V and J genes are TRBV7-9 and TRBJ2-6; no firm D call. The CDR3 contains 14 residues. V lost 4 bases to trimming and J lost 2 bases, with 6 bases between them. Looked up from germline, CDR1 is SEHNR and CDR2 is FQNEAQ (reference sequence). The CDR3 DNA sequence: TGTGCCAGCAGCTATGGAGCTGGGGCCAACGTCCTGACTTTC. This translates into CASSYGAGANVLTF.

The genes are TRBV12-3 or TRBV12-4 and TRBJ1-3; D is undetermined. Trimming took off 7 bases at V and 2 bases at J, with 12 bases between the two ends. This CDR3 is 14 amino acids long. The CDR3 protein is CASTPILTGNTIYF. In nucleotides, the CDR3 is TGTGCCAGCACTCCAATCCTGACTGGAAACACCATATATTTT.

This clonotype was seen more than once but under ten times. The chain links TRBV6-2 or TRBV6-3 to TRBJ2-6; 8 bases are shared with TRBD1. Germline CDR1 is MNHEY and CDR2 is SVGEGT. V shed 1 base and J 1 base; nucleotides not matched to a gene: 3. This CDR3 spans 17 amino acids. CDR3 sequence: CASSYWTGPSGANVLTF. The CDR3, as DNA: TGTGCCAGCAGTTACTGGACAGGGCCGTCTGGGGCCAACGTCCTGACTTTC.

This clonotype showed up just once. The rearrangement joins TRBV7-2 to TRBJ1-2, with 7 bases matching TRBD1. This CDR3 contains 16 residues. CDR1 and CDR2 (germline): SGHTA, FQGNSA. Germline trimming cut 5 bases from V and 6 bases from J; bases unmatched to any gene: 15. The CDR3 reads CASSTYTGEEIHGYTF. The CDR3, as DNA: TGTGCCAGCAGCACTTACACAGGGGAGGAAATACATGGCTACACCTTC.

This clonotype was seen more than once but under ten times. The rearrangement joins TRBV29-1 to TRBJ1-1; D is unclear. V lost 1 base to trimming and J lost 11 bases, with 8 bases between them. The CDR3 runs to 10 residues. Germline CDR1 reads SQVTM; CDR2 reads ANQGSEA. The CDR3 nucleotides are TGCAGCGTTGAAGGAGTAGAGGCTTTCTTT. Its protein is CSVEGVEAFF. Using reference TRBV29-1 and TRBJ1-1 for the parts outside the CDR3, the full variable domain is SAVISQKPSRDICQRGTSLTIQCQVDSQVTMMFWYRQQPGQSLTLIATANQGSEATYESGFVIDKFPISRPNLTFSTLTVSNMSPEDSSIYLCSVEGVEAFFGQGTRLTVV.

In its sample, this clonotype was seen a few times. The chain has TRBV6-2 or TRBV6-3 and TRBJ2-5, with a weak D call TRBD2 (6 bases). The CDR3 spans 16 residues. Germline V gene lookup returns CDR1 MNHEY and CDR2 SVGEGT. Between the trimmed V and J ends, which lost 0 bases and 5 bases, there was a span of 16 bases. The CDR3 sequence is CASSYSPGSGYETQYF. The CDR3 nucleotides read TGTGCCAGCAGTTACTCGCCCGGGAGCGGGTACGAGACCCAGTACTTC.

This chain joins TRBV4-1 and TRBJ1-3; no definite D call. The CDR3 extends over 15 amino acids. Germline CDR1 reads MGHRA; CDR2 reads YSYEKL. V was trimmed by 5 bases and J by 0 bases, leaving 11 bases between them. CDR3 residues: CASSFQLDSGNTIYF. The CDR3 nucleotides read TGCGCCAGCAGCTTTCAGCTAGACTCTGGAAACACCATATATTTT.

This clonotype has a handful of counts. This rearrangement joins TRBV20-1 to TRBJ2-7, with D tentatively TRBD1 or TRBD2 (7 bases each). This CDR3 has 14 amino acids. Germline values: CDR1 DFQATT, CDR2 SNEGSKA (reference sequence). V was shortened by 6 bases and J by 1 base, with 16 bases between the two germline ends. The CDR3 DNA reads TGCAGTGCACCCGACAGGGAGGGATCCTACGAGCAGTACTTC. Encoded protein: CSAPDREGSYEQYF.

This clonotype came up many times. V gene TRBV25-1 combines with J gene TRBJ1-4; D unresolved. Germline V CDR1 and CDR2: MGHDK, SYGVNS. The CDR3 totals 14 residues. Trimming removed 1 base from V and 8 bases from J, with 11 bases in between. The CDR3 nucleotides are TGTGCCAGCAGTGAATCAAAGGGAGGGGAAAAACTGTTTTTT. Protein: CASSESKGGEKLFF.

This clonotype was counted only a few times. The rearrangement links TRBV6-7 to TRBJ2-4; D may be TRBD1 (8 bases). TRBV6-7 is treated as an ORF (open reading frame) with a function not yet certain. The CDR3 extends over 17 amino acids. Trimming took off 5 bases at V and 2 bases at J, with 19 bases between the two ends. The CDR3 DNA is TGTGCCAGCAGTCAAGTGTACAGGGGGGGTACCAAAAACATTCAGTACTTC. This gives the protein CASSQVYRGGTKNIQYF.

This clonotype was seen a few times. The V and J genes are TRBV9 and TRBJ2-4, with 10 bases lining up with TRBD2. This CDR3 comprises 18 residues. Losses at the gene ends were 4 bases for V and 0 bases for J; bases not matched to a gene: 10. Per the germline V gene, CDR1 is SGDLS and CDR2 is YYNGEE. DNA for the CDR3: TGTGCCAGCAGCCGGGGGCTAGCGGGGGAGCTAGCCAAAAACATTCAGTACTTC. Amino acids: CASSRGLAGELAKNIQYF.

The CDR3 spells CSGAGTSLGYNEQFF. Written as DNA, the CDR3 is TGCAGCGGGGCAGGGACGTCTCTTGGTTACAATGAGCAGTTCTTC. The chain recombines TRBV29-1 with TRBJ2-1, with D possibly called TRBD1 or TRBD2 (5 bases each). CDR1 is SQVTM and CDR2 is ANQGSEA in the germline V gene. The V gene lost 7 bases and the J gene lost 4 bases, with 20 bases spanning the gap. The CDR3 spans 15 residues.

The sample holds a few counts of this clonotype. CDR3 sequence (DNA): TGCGCCAGCAGCTCAGGGACAGGGTTCTATGGCTACACCTTC. It specifies CASSSGTGFYGYTF. The chain uses TRBV5-1 and TRBJ1-2; TRBD1 agrees at 9 bases. After removal of 3 bases from V and 4 bases from J, the junction contained 4 bases not matched to a gene. CDR1 and CDR2 (germline): SGHRS, YFSETQ. The CDR3 contains 14 residues.

The chain employs TRBV7-6 and TRBJ2-2, with a possible D match to TRBD1 (5 bases). Trimming took 2 bases from V and 1 from J, leaving 11 bases between them. Germline CDR1 reads SGHVS; CDR2 reads FNYEAQ. This CDR3 is built from 16 residues. CDR3 sequence: CASSLRSRVNTGELFF. The CDR3 bases are TGTGCCAGCAGCTTAAGGTCCAGGGTGAACACCGGGGAGCTGTTTTTT.

The gene calls are TRBV12-3 or TRBV12-4 and TRBJ2-6; no clear D gene. The CDR3 is 15 amino acids. The V end was cut by 3 bases, the J end by 0 bases, with 6 bases between. The CDR3 spells CASSFWASGANVLTF. CDR3 bases: TGTGCCAGCAGTTTTTGGGCCTCTGGGGCCAACGTCCTGACTTTC.

This clonotype appeared a few times. The chain links TRBV5-1 to TRBJ2-1, with TRBD2 matching 11 bases. Germline CDR1 and CDR2: SGHRS and YFSETQ. The CDR3 runs 14 residues. Trimming cost V 4 bases and J 8 bases; bases outside gene matches: 5. The CDR3 protein is CASSPGTSGYEQFF. CDR3 in DNA: TGCGCCAGCAGCCCAGGGACTAGCGGCTATGAGCAGTTCTTC.

CDR3 bases: TGTGCCAGCAGCTTAGAGGGAGCCCCGCAGTATTTT. Protein product: CASSLEGAPQYF. The rearrangement joins TRBV7-2 to TRBJ2-3; tentative D call: TRBD2 (5 bases). The CDR3 sequence is 12 residues long. Germline V lookup: CDR1 SGHTA, CDR2 FQGNSA. Trimming removed 1 base at V and 10 bases at J, with 9 bases between.

This clonotype was seen more than once but under ten times. The chain has TRBV4-1 and TRBJ1-1; D remains ambiguous. The V end lost 8 bases, the J end lost 5 bases, and 18 bases lay between the germline ends. Germline CDR1 reads MGHRA; CDR2 reads YSYEKL. This CDR3 region has 14 residues. Here the CDR3 reads CASGGFPTSTEAFF. As DNA, the CDR3 is TGCGCCAGCGGAGGGTTCCCTACTTCGACTGAAGCTTTCTTT.